A single sample gave rise to the 25 T cell receptor beta chains below, sequenced in a study of T-cell memory formation after mild COVID-19. TCRdb itself ran the 5' RACE reads through MiXCR, one entry per CDR3 protein. The sample consists of around 250,000 distinct CDR3 sequences, approximately 15% of them appearing once. Sequenced input: PBMCs or a T cell subset sorted from them (not recorded which). Receptor source: an adult woman who had mild COVID-19 (a few samples of this study predate the infection). Cell type and time point are not known.

The genes are TRBV20-1 and TRBJ2-3; D gene ambiguous. The CDR3 consists of 15 residues. The germline V gene encodes CDR1 DFQATT and CDR2 SNEGSKA (reference sequence). Trimming stripped 6 bases from V and 0 bases from J, with 16 bases between. The CDR3, as DNA: TGCAGTGCCGCAGGTCGAGCACCTAGCACAGATACGCAGTATTTT. Amino acids: CSAAGRAPSTDTQYF.

The CDR3 reads CASSSGGLSTGELFF. The CDR3 DNA sequence: TGCGCCAGCAGCTCGGGCGGACTTTCCACCGGGGAGCTGTTTTTT. The chain has TRBV5-1 and TRBJ2-2, with a weak D call TRBD2 (5 bases). The germline gives CDR1 SGHRS, CDR2 YFSETQ. The V end lost 3 bases, the J end lost 4 bases, and 13 bases lay between the germline ends. The CDR3 is 15 residues long.

The genes are TRBV4-2 and TRBJ1-5; D is ambiguous. The CDR3 runs 16 residues. The germline gives CDR1 LGHNA, CDR2 YNFKEQ. Trimming cost V 1 base and J 0 bases, with 10 bases left between them. This chain's CDR3 is CASSQGAGVSNQPQHF. The CDR3 DNA reads as TGTGCCAGCAGCCAAGGGGCAGGAGTTAGCAATCAGCCCCAGCATTTT.

This clonotype has only a few counts. The chain uses TRBV7-9 and TRBJ1-1, with a tentative D call TRBD1 (5 bases). Between the trimmed V and J ends, which lost 3 bases and 0 bases, there was a span of 8 bases. The V gene's germline CDR1 is SEHNR and CDR2 FQNEAQ (reference sequence). CDR3 length: 14 amino acids. The CDR3 DNA follows: TGTGCCAGCAGCTTGACCAGGGTGAACACTGAAGCTTTCTTT. Protein: CASSLTRVNTEAFF. The whole variable domain, remainder taken from reference TRBV7-9 and TRBJ1-1, is DTGVSQNPRHKITKRGQNVTFRCDPISEHNRLYWYRQTLGQGPEFLTYFQNEAQLEKSRLLSDRFSAERPKGSFSTLEIQRTEQGDSAMYLCASSLTRVNTEAFFGQGTRLTVV.

The chain uses TRBV5-1 and TRBJ2-3; 10 bases map to TRBD1. The CDR3 loop spans 15 amino acids. Germline values: CDR1 SGHRS, CDR2 YFSETQ. The ends lost 3 bases at V and 4 bases at J; junction bases unmatched: 5. The CDR3 coding sequence is TGCGCCAGCAGCTCGGGACAGGGGTACGCAGATACGCAGTATTTT. Amino acids: CASSSGQGYADTQYF.

This clonotype was picked up many times. This chain's CDR3 is CASSGGRFTGELFF. CDR3 nucleotides: TGTGCCAGCAGCGGGGGACGGTTCACCGGGGAGCTGTTTTTT. This sequence joins TRBV5-6 and TRBJ2-2; tentatively, D is TRBD1 or TRBD2 (5 bases each). The V gene's germline CDR1 is SGHDT and CDR2 YYEEEE. The V gene lost 4 bases and the J gene lost 4 bases, with 11 bases spanning the gap. This CDR3 has 14 residues.

This chain links TRBV12-3 or TRBV12-4 with TRBJ1-5; TRBD1 matches at 10 bases. With 3 bases clipped from V and 4 bases from J, the junction kept 6 bases outside the gene matches. This CDR3 region has 16 residues. CDR3 sequence reads: CASSFGGTGENQPQHF. CDR3 nucleotides: TGTGCCAGCAGTTTCGGGGGGACAGGGGAGAATCAGCCCCAGCATTTT.

In its sample, this clonotype was seen a few times. The V and J genes are TRBV12-3 or TRBV12-4 and TRBJ2-6; D is undetermined. V lost 2 bases, J lost 3 bases, and 2 bases lay in between. CDR3 length equals 13 residues. CDR3 in DNA: TGTGCCAGCAGTTTACTTGGGGCCAACGTCCTGACTTTC. It codes for CASSLLGANVLTF.

The CDR3 spells CASSSERYTEAFF. As DNA, the CDR3 is TGTGCCAGCAGTTCCGAAAGGTACACTGAAGCTTTCTTT. The chain links TRBV6-6 to TRBJ1-1; no clear D. Germline CDR1 reads MNHNY; CDR2 reads SVGAGI (reference sequence). The CDR3 is 13 residues long. V lost 4 bases, J lost 3 bases, and 9 bases lay in between.

This clonotype was seen a few times. V is TRBV20-1 and J is TRBJ1-1; D perhaps matches TRBD1 (5 bases). Germline assignment: CDR1 DFQATT and CDR2 SNEGSKA (reference sequence). The CDR3 consists of 14 residues. The V gene lost 2 bases and the J gene lost 1 base, with 11 bases spanning the gap. In DNA form, the CDR3 reads TGCAGTGCTAGACTGGGACGGAAGAACACTGAAGCTTTCTTT. It is translated as CSARLGRKNTEAFF.

The chain carries TRBV7-2 and TRBJ2-1; D tentatively fits TRBD1 or TRBD2 (5 bases each). CDR1 SGHTA and CDR2 FQGNSA come from the germline V gene. The CDR3 runs to 13 residues. V shed 4 bases and J shed 13 bases, with 17 bases lying between them. This CDR3 is CASSSEVRGTQFF. The CDR3 region has the DNA TGTGCCAGCAGCTCGGAGGTGAGGGGAACCCAGTTCTTC.

V gene TRBV7-2 combines with J gene TRBJ1-2; D is possibly TRBD1 (6 bases). Between the trimmed V and J ends, which lost 5 bases and 3 bases, there was a span of 13 bases. The germline gives CDR1 SGHTA, CDR2 FQGNSA. There are 14 residues in the CDR3. The CDR3 is CASSRGARDYGYTF. The CDR3 DNA sequence: TGTGCCAGCAGCCGGGGGGCGCGAGACTATGGCTACACCTTC.

This clonotype was detected a few times. V gene TRBV12-5 combines with J gene TRBJ2-1; D remains ambiguous. This CDR3 is built from 11 residues. Trimming shortened V by 1 base and J by 10 bases, and 5 bases separated the two germline ends. Germline assignment: CDR1 LGHNT and CDR2 FRNRAP. CDR3 amino acids: CASGLEREQFF. CDR3 bases: TGTGCTAGTGGTTTGGAAAGAGAGCAGTTCTTC.

This clonotype appeared a few times. The chain uses TRBV30 and TRBJ2-3; 7 nucleotides match TRBD2. V lost 6 bases, J lost 11 bases, and 14 bases stayed unmatched. The CDR3 runs 13 residues. Germline CDR1 GTSNPN, CDR2 SVGIG (reference sequence). This CDR3 is CACSLSGDLQQYF. CDR3 sequence (DNA): TGTGCCTGCAGTCTCAGCGGGGACTTACAGCAGTATTTT.

The rearrangement joins TRBV20-1 to TRBJ2-7, with TRBD1 matching over 9 bases. V was clipped by 4 bases and J by 5 bases; unmatched bases: 3. Germline CDR1 and CDR2: DFQATT and SNEGSKA (reference sequence). This CDR3 has 12 residues. CDR3 coding DNA: TGCAGTGCTAACAGGGGGCCCGACGAGCAGTACTTC. Translating gives CSANRGPDEQYF.

This clonotype was seen only a few times. The chain has TRBV24-1 and TRBJ2-7, with 11 bases aligning to TRBD2. The trim removed 2 bases at V and 5 bases at J, leaving 7 bases unmatched. This CDR3 contains 16 residues. The germline gives CDR1 KGHDR, CDR2 SFDVKD. This CDR3 is CATSDSLAGGPDEQYF. CDR3 coding DNA: TGTGCCACCAGTGATTCCCTAGCGGGGGGACCAGACGAGCAGTACTTC.

This clonotype was observed many times. The gene calls are TRBV12-3 or TRBV12-4 and TRBJ2-6, with D unclear. CDR3 size: 14 residues. Trimming cost V 6 bases and J 1 base, with 7 bases left between them. The CDR3 loop reads CASSSSSGANVLTF. The CDR3 DNA reads as TGTGCCAGCAGCTCTTCATCTGGGGCCAACGTCCTGACTTTC.

This chain connects TRBV5-1 to TRBJ2-7, with 8 bases aligning to TRBD1. The junction had 6 bases not matched to a gene; V was cut back by 1 base and J by 3 bases. From germline, CDR1 is SGHRS and CDR2 YFSETQ. The CDR3 runs 15 residues. This chain's CDR3 is CASSLTGTGDYEQYF. CDR3 nucleotides: TGCGCCAGCAGCTTGACGGGGACAGGAGACTACGAGCAGTACTTC.

The chain joins TRBV14 to TRBJ2-7; possibly TRBD1 or TRBD2 for D (6 bases each). There are 14 residues in the CDR3. The germline CDR1 and CDR2 sequences are SGHDN and FVKESK. The V and J ends lost 3 bases and 5 bases respectively, with 14 bases between them. CDR3 amino acids: CASSQSRGGHEQYF. Here the CDR3 DNA reads TGTGCCAGCAGCCAGAGCAGGGGAGGCCACGAGCAGTACTTC.

The table lists this clonotype with a few counts. The V call is TRBV29-1, the J call TRBJ1-5; no clear D. With 4 bases removed from V and 1 base from J, the gap between germline ends came to 8 bases. The CDR3 consists of 13 residues. Germline CDR1 SQVTM, CDR2 ANQGSEA. CDR3 sequence: CSVAPNSNQPQHF. Written as DNA, the CDR3 is TGCAGCGTTGCCCCCAACAGCAATCAGCCCCAGCATTTT.

This clonotype was observed a handful of times. The rearrangement links TRBV6-5 to TRBJ2-7; unclear D gene. The CDR3 consists of 13 residues. CDR1 and CDR2 (germline): MNHEY, SVGAGI. V was shortened by 7 bases and J by 7 bases, with 17 bases between the two germline ends. CDR3 loop: CASNRAGTFEQYF. In DNA form, the CDR3 reads TGTGCCAGCAATCGGGCAGGAACCTTTGAGCAGTACTTC.

This clonotype was seen repeatedly, ten times or more. The chain combines TRBV18 with TRBJ2-5, with a possible D match to TRBD2 (5 bases). Germline V gives CDR1 KGHSH, CDR2 LQKENI. This CDR3 contains 13 residues. Trimming stripped 8 bases from V and 2 bases from J, with 12 bases between. CDR3 DNA: TGTGCCAGCAGCCCGACGGGGCAAGAGACCCAGTACTTC. It codes for CASSPTGQETQYF.

This clonotype was seen many times. The CDR3 spells CASNKDSRKAFF. The CDR3 DNA reads TGTGCCAGCAACAAGGACTCCCGGAAAGCTTTCTTT. The V call is TRBV6-6, the J call TRBJ1-1; D gene ambiguous. The V and J ends lost 7 bases and 9 bases respectively, with 15 bases between them. This CDR3 contains 12 residues. The germline V gene encodes CDR1 MNHNY and CDR2 SVGAGI (reference sequence).

The sample holds many counts of this clonotype. The CDR3 reads CASSQMGAGQKQYF. The CDR3 nucleotides are TGCGCCAGCAGCCAAATGGGCGCAGGGCAAAAGCAGTACTTC. The genes are TRBV4-1 and TRBJ2-7; perhaps TRBD1 as D (5 bases). This CDR3 has 14 amino acids. CDR1 is MGHRA and CDR2 is YSYEKL in the germline V gene. V lost 2 bases and J lost 8, with 16 bases in between.

The chain recombines TRBV12-3 or TRBV12-4 with TRBJ2-3; tentatively, D is TRBD1 (5 bases). The DNA end is more similar to TRBJ1-5, so the J call may be wrong. CDR3 length: 14 amino acids. The CDR3 region is CASRRDDSTDTQHF. The DNA of the CDR3 is TGTGCCAGCAGGAGGGACGATAGCACAGATACGCAGCATTTT.